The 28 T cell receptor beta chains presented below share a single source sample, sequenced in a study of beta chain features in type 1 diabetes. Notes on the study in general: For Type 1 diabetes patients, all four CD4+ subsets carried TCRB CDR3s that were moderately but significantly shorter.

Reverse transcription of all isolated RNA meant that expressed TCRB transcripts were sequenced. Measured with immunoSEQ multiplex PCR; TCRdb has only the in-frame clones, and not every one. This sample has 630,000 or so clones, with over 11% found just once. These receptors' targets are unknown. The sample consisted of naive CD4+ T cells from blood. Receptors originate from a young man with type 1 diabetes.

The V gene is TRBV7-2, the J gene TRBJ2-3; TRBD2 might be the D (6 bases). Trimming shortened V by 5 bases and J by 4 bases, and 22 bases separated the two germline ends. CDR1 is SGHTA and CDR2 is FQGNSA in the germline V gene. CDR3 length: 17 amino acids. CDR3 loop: CASSRGNTGLSADTQYF. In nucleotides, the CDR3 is TGTGCCAGCAGCCGGGGGAATACGGGGCTAAGCGCAGATACGCAGTATTTT.

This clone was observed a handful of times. This chain's CDR3 is CASTPTTYGEQFF. CDR3 bases: TGTGCCAGCACCCCGACTACCTATGGAGAGCAGTTCTTC. The chain recombines TRBV11-1 with TRBJ2-1, with D maybe TRBD2 (5 bases). The CDR3 is 13 residues long. Trimming shortened V by 7 bases and J by 10 bases, and 17 bases separated the two germline ends. Germline CDR1 SGHAT, CDR2 FQDESV (reference sequence).

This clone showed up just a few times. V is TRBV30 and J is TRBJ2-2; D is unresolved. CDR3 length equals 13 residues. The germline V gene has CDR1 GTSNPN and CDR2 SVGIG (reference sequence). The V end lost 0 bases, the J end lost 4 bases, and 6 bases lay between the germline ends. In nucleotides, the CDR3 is TGTGCCTGGAGTGTCTCCATCACCGGGGAGCTGTTTTTT. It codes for CAWSVSITGELFF.

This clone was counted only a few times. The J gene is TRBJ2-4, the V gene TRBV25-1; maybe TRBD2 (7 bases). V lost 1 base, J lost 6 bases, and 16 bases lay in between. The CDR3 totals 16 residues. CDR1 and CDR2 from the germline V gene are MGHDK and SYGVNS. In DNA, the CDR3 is TGTGCCAGCAGTGAATTGGGTAGGGGGGAGGGAAACATTCAGTACTTC. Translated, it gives CASSELGRGEGNIQYF.

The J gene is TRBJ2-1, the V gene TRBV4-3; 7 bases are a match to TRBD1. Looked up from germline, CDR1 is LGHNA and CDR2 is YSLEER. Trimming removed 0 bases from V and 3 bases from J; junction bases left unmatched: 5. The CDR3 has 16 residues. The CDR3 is CASSQERGLIYNEQFF. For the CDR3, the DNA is TGCGCCAGCAGCCAAGAGAGGGGGCTGATCTACAATGAGCAGTTCTTC.

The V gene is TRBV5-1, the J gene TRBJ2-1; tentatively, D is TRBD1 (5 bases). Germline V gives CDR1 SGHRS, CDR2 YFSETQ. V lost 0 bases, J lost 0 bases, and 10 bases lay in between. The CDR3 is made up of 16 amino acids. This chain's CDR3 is CASSLGGDSSYNEQFF. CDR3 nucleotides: TGCGCCAGCAGCTTGGGTGGCGACAGCTCCTACAATGAGCAGTTCTTC. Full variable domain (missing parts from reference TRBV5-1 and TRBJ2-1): KAGVTQTPRYLIKTRGQQVTLSCSPISGHRSVSWYQQTPGQGLQFLFEYFSETQRNKGNFPGRFSGRQFSNSRSEMNVSTLELGDSALYLCASSLGGDSSYNEQFFGPGTRLTVL.

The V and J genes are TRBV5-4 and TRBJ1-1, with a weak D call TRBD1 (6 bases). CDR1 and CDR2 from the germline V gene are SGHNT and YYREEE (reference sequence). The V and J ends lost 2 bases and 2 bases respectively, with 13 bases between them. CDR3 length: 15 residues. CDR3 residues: CASSLVGRGNTEAFF. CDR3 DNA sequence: TGTGCCAGCAGCTTAGTTGGCAGGGGTAACACTGAAGCTTTCTTT. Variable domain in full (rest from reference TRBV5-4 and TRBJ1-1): ETGVTQSPTHLIKTRGQQVTLRCSSQSGHNTVSWYQQALGQGPQFIFQYYREEENGRGNFPPRFSGLQFPNYSSELNVNALELDDSALYLCASSLVGRGNTEAFFGQGTRLTVV.

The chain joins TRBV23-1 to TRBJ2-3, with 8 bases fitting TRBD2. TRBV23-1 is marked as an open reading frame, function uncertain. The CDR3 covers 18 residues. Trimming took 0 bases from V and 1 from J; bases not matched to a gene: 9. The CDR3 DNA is TGCGCCAGCAGTCAATCAACGCGGGGGGCGACTTGCACAGATACGCAGTATTTT. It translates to CASSQSTRGATCTDTQYF.

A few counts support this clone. CDR3 loop: CASSEGGEGETQYF. As DNA, the CDR3 is TGTGCCAGCAGTGAAGGAGGGGAAGGGGAGACCCAGTACTTC. This rearrangement joins TRBV25-1 to TRBJ2-5; D possibly corresponds to TRBD2 (6 bases). The germline V gene encodes CDR1 MGHDK and CDR2 SYGVNS. CDR3 length: 14 residues. V was cut by 2 bases and J by 5 bases, with 12 bases left in between.

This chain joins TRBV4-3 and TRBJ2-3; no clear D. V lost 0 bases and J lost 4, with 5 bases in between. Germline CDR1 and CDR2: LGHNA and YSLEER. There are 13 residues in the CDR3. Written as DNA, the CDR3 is TGCGCCAGCAGCCAAGATGGGGCAGATACGCAGTATTTT. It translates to CASSQDGADTQYF.

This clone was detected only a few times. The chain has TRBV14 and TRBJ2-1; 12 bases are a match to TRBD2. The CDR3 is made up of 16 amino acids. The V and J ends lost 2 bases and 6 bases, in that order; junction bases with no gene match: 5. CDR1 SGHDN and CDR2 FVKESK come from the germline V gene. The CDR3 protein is CASSQWGLAGLNEQFF. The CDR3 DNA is TGTGCCAGCAGCCAATGGGGACTAGCGGGCCTCAATGAGCAGTTCTTC.

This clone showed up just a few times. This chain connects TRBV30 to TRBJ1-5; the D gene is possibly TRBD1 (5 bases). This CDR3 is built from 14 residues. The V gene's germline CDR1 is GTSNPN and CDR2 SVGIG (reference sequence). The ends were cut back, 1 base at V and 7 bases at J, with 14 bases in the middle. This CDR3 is CAWSAIGTGQPQHF. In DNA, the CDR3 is TGTGCCTGGAGTGCTATTGGGACGGGCCAGCCCCAGCATTTT.

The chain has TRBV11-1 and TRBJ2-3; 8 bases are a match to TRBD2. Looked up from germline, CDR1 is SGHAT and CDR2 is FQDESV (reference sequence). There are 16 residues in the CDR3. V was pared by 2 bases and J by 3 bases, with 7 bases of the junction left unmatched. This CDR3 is CASSLRSGGRTDTQYF. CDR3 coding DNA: TGTGCCAGCAGCTTACGAAGCGGGGGAAGGACAGATACGCAGTATTTT.

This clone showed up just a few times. CDR3 sequence (DNA): TGTGCCATCAGTGATTCGACAGGGGAAACTTATGGCTACACCTTC. The encoded protein is CAISDSTGETYGYTF. The chain joins TRBV10-3 to TRBJ1-2; 8 bases agree with TRBD1. The CDR3 totals 15 residues. J lost 5 bases, V lost 3 bases, and 8 bases had no gene match. Germline lookup yields CDR1 ENHRY and CDR2 SYGVKD.

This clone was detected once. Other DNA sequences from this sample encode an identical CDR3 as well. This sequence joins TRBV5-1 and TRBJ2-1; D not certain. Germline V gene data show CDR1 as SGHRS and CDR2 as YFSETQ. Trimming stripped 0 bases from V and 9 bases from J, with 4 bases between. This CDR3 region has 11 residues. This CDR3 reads CASSLVGEQFF. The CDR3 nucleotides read TGCGCCAGCAGCTTGGTTGGTGAGCAGTTCTTC.

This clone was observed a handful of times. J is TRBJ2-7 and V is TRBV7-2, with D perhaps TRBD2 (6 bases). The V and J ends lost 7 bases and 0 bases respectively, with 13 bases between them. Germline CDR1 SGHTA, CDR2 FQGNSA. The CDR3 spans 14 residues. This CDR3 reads CASTNQRASYEQYF. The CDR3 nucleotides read TGTGCCAGCACGAACCAGCGGGCCTCCTACGAGCAGTACTTC.

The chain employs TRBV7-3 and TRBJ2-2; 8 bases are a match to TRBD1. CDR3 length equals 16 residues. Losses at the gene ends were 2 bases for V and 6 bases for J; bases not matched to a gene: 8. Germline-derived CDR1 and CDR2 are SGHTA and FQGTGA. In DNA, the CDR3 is TGTGCCAGCAGCTTATTTGCAGGGGGCGCCGCCGGGGAGCTGTTTTTT. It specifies CASSLFAGGAAGELFF. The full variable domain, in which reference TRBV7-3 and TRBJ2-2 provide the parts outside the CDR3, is GAGVSQTPSNKVTEKGKYVELRCDPISGHTALYWYRQSLGQGPEFLIYFQGTGAADDSGLPNDRFFAVRPEGSVSTLKIQRTERGDSAVYLCASSLFAGGAAGELFFGEGSRLTVL.

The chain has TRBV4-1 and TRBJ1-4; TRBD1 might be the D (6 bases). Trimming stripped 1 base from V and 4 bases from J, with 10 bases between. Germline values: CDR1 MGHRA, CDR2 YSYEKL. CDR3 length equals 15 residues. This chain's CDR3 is CASSQGGAINEKLFF. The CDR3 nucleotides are TGCGCCAGCAGCCAAGGGGGGGCAATTAATGAAAAACTGTTTTTT.

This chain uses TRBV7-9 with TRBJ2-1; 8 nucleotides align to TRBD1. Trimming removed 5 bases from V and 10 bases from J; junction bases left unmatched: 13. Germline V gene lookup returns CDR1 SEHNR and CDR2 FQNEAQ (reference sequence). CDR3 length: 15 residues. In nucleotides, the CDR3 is TGTGCCAGCAGCCAAGGACAGGGCCGGGTCCGGGAGCAGTTCTTC. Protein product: CASSQGQGRVREQFF.

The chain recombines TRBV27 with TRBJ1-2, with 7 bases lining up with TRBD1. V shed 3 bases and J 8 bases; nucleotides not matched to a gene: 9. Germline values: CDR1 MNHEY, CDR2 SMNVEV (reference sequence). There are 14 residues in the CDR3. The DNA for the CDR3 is TGTGCCAGCAGTTTGGGGCAAGGGGGCGGAGGCTACACCTTC. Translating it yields CASSLGQGGGGYTF.

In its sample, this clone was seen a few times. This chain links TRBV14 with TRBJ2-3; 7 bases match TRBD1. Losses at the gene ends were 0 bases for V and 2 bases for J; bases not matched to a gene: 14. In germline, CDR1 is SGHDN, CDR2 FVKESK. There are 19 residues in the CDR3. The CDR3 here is CASSQDQGDTEQHTDTQYF. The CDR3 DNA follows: TGTGCCAGCAGCCAAGATCAGGGGGACACCGAACAACACACAGATACGCAGTATTTT.

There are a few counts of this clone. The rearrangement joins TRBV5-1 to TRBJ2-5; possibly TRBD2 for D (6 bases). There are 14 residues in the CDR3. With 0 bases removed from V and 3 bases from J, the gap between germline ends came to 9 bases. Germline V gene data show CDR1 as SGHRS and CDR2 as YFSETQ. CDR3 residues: CASSLDGSEETQYF. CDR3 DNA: TGCGCCAGCAGCTTGGACGGGAGTGAAGAGACCCAGTACTTC.

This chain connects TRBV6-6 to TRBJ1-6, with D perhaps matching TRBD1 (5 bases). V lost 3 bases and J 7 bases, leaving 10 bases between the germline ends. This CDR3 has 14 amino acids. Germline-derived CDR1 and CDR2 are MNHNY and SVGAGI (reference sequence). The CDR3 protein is CASSYGRDNSPLHF. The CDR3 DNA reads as TGTGCCAGCAGTTATGGGAGGGACAATTCACCCCTCCACTTT.

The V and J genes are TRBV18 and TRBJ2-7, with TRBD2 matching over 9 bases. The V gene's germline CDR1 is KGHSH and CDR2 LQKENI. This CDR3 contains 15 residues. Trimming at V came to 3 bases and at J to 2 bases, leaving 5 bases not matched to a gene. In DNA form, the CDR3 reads TGTGCCAGCTCACCGTTAGCGGGAGTCACCTACGAGCAGTACTTC. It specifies CASSPLAGVTYEQYF.

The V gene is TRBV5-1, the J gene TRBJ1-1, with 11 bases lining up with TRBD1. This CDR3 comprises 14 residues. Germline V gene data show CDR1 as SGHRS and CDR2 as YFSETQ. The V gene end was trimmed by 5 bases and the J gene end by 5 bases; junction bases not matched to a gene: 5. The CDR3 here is CASRFGQGATEAFF. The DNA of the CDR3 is TGCGCCAGCAGGTTTGGACAGGGGGCAACTGAAGCTTTCTTT.

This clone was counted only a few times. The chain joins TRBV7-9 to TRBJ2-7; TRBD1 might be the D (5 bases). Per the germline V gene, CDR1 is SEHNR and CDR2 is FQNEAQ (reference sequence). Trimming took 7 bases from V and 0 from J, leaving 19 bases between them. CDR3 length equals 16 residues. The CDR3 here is CASNRWRGRASYEQYF. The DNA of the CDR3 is TGTGCCAGCAATAGGTGGCGAGGCAGGGCCTCCTACGAGCAGTACTTC.

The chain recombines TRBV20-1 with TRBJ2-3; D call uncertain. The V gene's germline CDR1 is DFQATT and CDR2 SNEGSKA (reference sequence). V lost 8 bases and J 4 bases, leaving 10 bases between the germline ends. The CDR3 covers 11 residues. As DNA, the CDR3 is TGCAGTCTGTGGACCTCAGATACGCAGTATTTT. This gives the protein CSLWTSDTQYF.

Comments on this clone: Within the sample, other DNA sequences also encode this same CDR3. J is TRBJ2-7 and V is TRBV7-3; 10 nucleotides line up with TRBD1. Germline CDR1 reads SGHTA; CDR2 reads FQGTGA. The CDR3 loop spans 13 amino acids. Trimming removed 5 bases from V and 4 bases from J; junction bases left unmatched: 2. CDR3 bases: TGTGCCAGCAGCCCGGACAGGGGGTACGAGCAGTACTTC. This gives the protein CASSPDRGYEQYF. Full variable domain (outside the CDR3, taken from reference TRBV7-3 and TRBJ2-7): GAGVSQTPSNKVTEKGKYVELRCDPISGHTALYWYRQSLGQGPEFLIYFQGTGAADDSGLPNDRFFAVRPEGSVSTLKIQRTERGDSAVYLCASSPDRGYEQYFGPGTRLTVT.